A single sample is the source of the 7 T cell receptor beta chains below, sequenced in a study of sequential checkpoint blockade in melanoma. Repertoires were generated with immunoSEQ multiplex PCR, while TCRdb's copy carries only in-frame clones and drops some. The table lists about 30,000 clones, approximately 91% of them singletons. Regarding treatment: randomized to nivolumab then ipilimumab (arm A) or the reverse (arm B). The sequences come from CD8+ T cells sorted from blood (inferred from file names), collected from a patient given nivolumab and ipilimumab in sequence. The receptors here all came from a human donor with melanoma.

To note about this clone: The junction departs from germline at one end; a sequencing error may be responsible. The sample contains more than one DNA sequence encoding this CDR3. The chain is built from TRBV28 and TRBJ2-7, with 11 bases fitting TRBD2. The CDR3 contains 16 residues. Germline V gene data show CDR1 as MDHEN and CDR2 as SYDVKM. The CDR3: CASSLKLAGVNHEQYF. Written as DNA, the CDR3 is TGCGCCAGCAGCCTAAAACTAGCGGGAGTTAATCACGAGCAGTACTTC.

The rearrangement joins TRBV6-5 to TRBJ2-1; D is unresolved. The CDR3 runs to 11 residues. Deletions cut 8 bases from V and 5 bases from J, with 7 bases between. Germline CDR1 MNHEY, CDR2 SVGAGI. Written as DNA, the CDR3 is TGTGCCAGCCTTCGTAACAATGAGCAGTTCTTC. It codes for CASLRNNEQFF.

The chain is built from TRBV7-9 and TRBJ2-1; possible D gene TRBD1, 5 bases. The CDR3 extends over 13 amino acids. The germline gives CDR1 SEHNR, CDR2 FQNEAQ (reference sequence). Trimming cost V 1 base and J 8 bases, with 9 bases left between them. CDR3 in DNA: TGTGCCAGCAGCTTAGAAACAGGAGATGAGCAGTTCTTC. Translation gives CASSLETGDEQFF.

The chain combines TRBV7-9 with TRBJ2-1, with a possible D match to TRBD2 (6 bases). The germline V gene has CDR1 SEHNR and CDR2 FQNEAQ (reference sequence). The CDR3 covers 15 residues. V lost 5 bases, J lost 4 bases, and 15 bases lay in between. CDR3 nucleotides: TGTGCCAGCAGCCACCCGGGACTGAGTTACAATGAGCAGTTCTTC. Its protein is CASSHPGLSYNEQFF.

J is TRBJ1-5 and V is TRBV18; a weak D match, TRBD1 (5 bases). CDR1 is KGHSH, CDR2 LQKENI, per germline. CDR3 length: 16 residues. Trimming took off 2 bases at V and 1 base at J, with 12 bases between the two ends. For the CDR3, the DNA is TGTGCCAGCTCACCAGGTTTGCAGGGCAGCAATCAGCCCCAGCATTTT. Protein sequence: CASSPGLQGSNQPQHF.

This clone has only a few counts. The rearrangement joins TRBV27 to TRBJ1-6; weak D call: TRBD1 (5 bases). Trimming left V 6 bases short and J 7 bases short, with 13 bases between. The CDR3 spans 14 residues. Germline CDR1 and CDR2: MNHEY and SMNVEV (reference sequence). CDR3 bases: TGTGCCAGCAGCTTGGGGGGACGGAATTCACCCCTCCACTTT. Translation gives CASSLGGRNSPLHF.

This chain joins TRBV10-3 and TRBJ2-1, with D perhaps matching TRBD1 (5 bases). Per germline, CDR1 ENHRY and CDR2 SYGVKD. The CDR3 covers 11 residues. Trimming took 10 bases from V and 9 from J, leaving 13 bases between them. The chain's CDR3 is CATRDTGEQFF. Here the CDR3 DNA reads TGTGCCACCAGGGATACAGGTGAGCAGTTCTTC.